The following is a T cell receptor (beta chain) sequence with its context. This specimen belongs to a study of cytomegalovirus exposure and HLA in healthy donors. Study summary: When 398 donors were genotyped, 80% to 90% of them were found to fall in the Caucasian-associated ancestry cluster.

PCR amplification relied on 60 Vbeta primers (plus 13 Jbeta primers). The repertoire was sequenced with immunoSEQ multiplex PCR; TCRdb's copy has only in-frame clones and lacks some. The profile shows fewer than 150,000 clones, under 80% of them singletons. The CDR3 runs to 14 residues. CDR1 is SGHTA and CDR2 is FQGNSA in the germline V gene. With 5 bases removed from V and 5 bases from J, the gap between germline ends came to 16 bases. The receptor was isolated from a male donor in good health and CMV-seronegative. The specimen sequenced was PBMCs. This chain links TRBV7-2 with TRBJ2-7; the D gene is possibly TRBD1 (5 bases). Here the CDR3 DNA reads TGTGCCAGCAGCCCCCAAAAGGGCAGGGACGAGCAGTACTTC. Translated: CASSPQKGRDEQYF.